A single sample is the source of the 4 T cell receptor beta chains below, sequenced in a study of radiation and T cells in renal cell carcinoma. Data came from immunoSEQ multiplex PCR; TCRdb stores just in-frame clones and leaves some out. The data show about 150,000 clones, around 90% seen once. Time point specified: baseline pretreatment blood. The treatment denotes: 15 Gy SBRT to primary tumor, nephrectomy 4 weeks later. The source was blood, collected from a patient whose treatment included radiotherapy and nephrectomy. All receptors come from a woman between 65 and 79 years old with renal cell carcinoma.

The chain employs TRBV7-9 and TRBJ1-1; D not resolved. Germline loops: CDR1 SEHNR, CDR2 FQNEAQ (reference sequence). Trimming took 3 bases from V and 8 from J, leaving 16 bases between them. This CDR3 is 14 amino acids long. Written as DNA, the CDR3 is TGTGCCAGCAGCTTCCCCGGGGTAAGCAGGGAAGCTTTCTTT. As protein: CASSFPGVSREAFF.

The V gene is TRBV7-8, the J gene TRBJ2-1; 14 bases line up with TRBD2. Germline V lookup: CDR1 SGHVS, CDR2 FQNEAQ. With V trimmed by 5 bases and J by 0 bases, 3 bases remained unmatched. The CDR3 is 17 amino acids. This CDR3 is CASSPGLAGGSYNEQFF. Written as DNA, the CDR3 is TGTGCCAGCAGCCCAGGACTAGCGGGGGGCTCCTACAATGAGCAGTTCTTC.

This clone has only a few counts. The chain recombines TRBV19 with TRBJ1-1; a weak D match, TRBD1 (6 bases). The V and J ends lost 10 bases and 1 base respectively, with 19 bases between them. In germline, CDR1 is LNHDA, CDR2 SQIVND (reference sequence). This CDR3 is built from 15 residues. For the CDR3, the DNA is TGTGCCATCCGTACCAGGGGAATACAGAACACTGAAGCTTTCTTT. This translates into CAIRTRGIQNTEAFF.

The gene calls are TRBV11-2 and TRBJ2-5, with TRBD1 matching over 8 bases. This CDR3 region has 14 residues. V gave up 5 bases and J gave up 4 bases; unmatched junction bases: 6. Germline assignment: CDR1 SGHAT and CDR2 FQNNGV. This chain's CDR3 is CASSDRTGGETQYF. DNA of the CDR3: TGTGCCAGCAGCGACCGCACAGGGGGAGAGACCCAGTACTTC.